This TCR beta chain comes out of a study of cytomegalovirus exposure and HLA in healthy donors. Study results and caveats: For most TCR beta V segments, an earlier analysis put the productive rate at about 90% or about 30% of the time.

A note on this clone: Its cognate antigen is unknown.

The primer mix had 60 Vbeta and 13 Jbeta primers. In the original processing: In a later analysis, around 12 million of approximately 86 million unique beta chains occurred in at least two donors. The table came from immunoSEQ multiplex PCR; TCRdb's copy has only in-frame clones and leaves some out. The V and J calls and clone size are taken from that table; D and trimming were inferred from the DNA. The sample has 160,000 or so clones, roughly 80% seen once; the top ten hold approximately 6.8%. Nominally healthy donors provided the samples, though records likely missed some immune exposures. Germline V lookup: CDR1 MGHRA, CDR2 YSYEKL. J lost 6 bases, V lost 0 bases, and 13 bases had no gene match. The CDR3 spans 17 residues.

V and J are TRBV4-1 and TRBJ1-2, with TRBD1 identical over 7 bases. Sequenced sample: PBMCs. The TCR comes from a male donor in good health and CMV-seropositive. The CDR3, as DNA: TGCGCCAGCAGCCAAGATTCGGGCAGGGGGAGGTTTGATGGCTACACCTTC. Its translation: CASSQDSGRGRFDGYTF.